This T cell receptor beta chain was documented in a study of T cell changes during pregnancy in multiple sclerosis. Libraries were prepared by immunoSEQ multiplex PCR; TCRdb keeps only in-frame clonotypes and omits some of them. Of some 59,000 clones listed, roughly nine tenths are singletons. CDR1 LNHDA and CDR2 SQIVND come from the germline V gene (reference sequence). Trimming left V 3 bases short and J 0 bases short, with 11 bases between. The CDR3 runs to 15 residues. V usage is TRBV19 and J usage is TRBJ1-2; D is uncertain. The clonotype comes from a female donor with multiple sclerosis, enrolled in a pregnancy study. The input for sequencing was peripheral blood, taken in the first trimester of pregnancy. The CDR3 protein is CASSMSDASNYGYTF. The CDR3, as DNA: TGTGCCAGTAGTATGTCAGATGCTTCTAACTATGGCTACACCTTC.